These T cell receptor beta chains were read from a single sample in a study of cytomegalovirus exposure and HLA in healthy donors. Sequencing was performed with immunoSEQ multiplex PCR; in TCRdb, only in-frame clones are kept and a portion is missing. Found here are 250,000 to 350,000 clones, approximately 90% of them singletons; the top ten hold roughly 1%. Sequenced sample: PBMCs. These TCRs come from a woman aged 18-29 years in good health and CMV-seronegative. The CDR3 runs from the conserved cysteine through the conserved F or W. Fields, in order: J gene, CDR3 length, clone size, V gene, CDR3 protein. Rows may omit the clone size; those that give it use once, few, many or a size class.

>TRBJ2-1|19|-|TRBV7-2
CASSLSKDPREKQYNEQFF
>TRBJ2-2|13|-|TRBV7-2
CASSLARTGELFF
>TRBJ2-3|17|-|TRBV7-2
CASSLESSGVSTDTQYF
>TRBJ2-1|15|once|TRBV7-2
CASSTGLADYNEQFF
>TRBJ2-3|13|-|TRBV30
CAWSVTLTDTQYF
>TRBJ2-3|14|-|TRBV5-1
CASNRDSSTDTQYF
>TRBJ2-7|17|-|TRBV27
CASSLGGASWREYEQYF
>TRBJ2-7|15|-|TRBV4-2
CASSQDGLAGVEQYF
>TRBJ1-6|14|-|TRBV28
CASSSGTVNSPLHF
>TRBJ1-1|13|-|TRBV5-1
CASSFSGGTEAFF
>TRBJ2-2|14|-|TRBV29-1
CSVASGSYTGELFF
>TRBJ1-1|19|-|TRBV5-1
CASSAGQGAGGLLVSEAFF